This T cell receptor (beta chain) was sequenced in a study of beta chain features in type 1 diabetes. Notes on this clone: Its target is not known.

Expressed TCRB transcripts were sequenced after all isolated RNA was converted to cDNA. Assay: immunoSEQ multiplex PCR; the TCRdb copy retains only in-frame clones and omits some. The repertoire includes about 270,000 clones, roughly an eighth of them detected once, and roughly 0.018% sits in the top ten. From germline, CDR1 is SQVTM and CDR2 ANQGSEA. Trimming took 8 bases from V and 2 from J, leaving 24 bases between them. This CDR3 is 16 amino acids long. Study-wide findings and caveats: PCR could preferentially amplify shorter templates, alike in patients and controls. Among patients with Type 1 diabetes, TCRB CDR3s were moderately but significantly shorter in every one of the four CD4+ subsets.

The V call is TRBV29-1, the J call TRBJ1-2; possible D gene TRBD1, 5 bases. The source of this sequence is a man aged 30-40 years with type 1 diabetes. Sequences were obtained from naive CD4+ T cells from blood. For the CDR3, the DNA is TGCAGCACTGGGAGGGGACCAGCACACCTCAACTATGGCTACACCTTC. Its protein product is CSTGRGPAHLNYGYTF.